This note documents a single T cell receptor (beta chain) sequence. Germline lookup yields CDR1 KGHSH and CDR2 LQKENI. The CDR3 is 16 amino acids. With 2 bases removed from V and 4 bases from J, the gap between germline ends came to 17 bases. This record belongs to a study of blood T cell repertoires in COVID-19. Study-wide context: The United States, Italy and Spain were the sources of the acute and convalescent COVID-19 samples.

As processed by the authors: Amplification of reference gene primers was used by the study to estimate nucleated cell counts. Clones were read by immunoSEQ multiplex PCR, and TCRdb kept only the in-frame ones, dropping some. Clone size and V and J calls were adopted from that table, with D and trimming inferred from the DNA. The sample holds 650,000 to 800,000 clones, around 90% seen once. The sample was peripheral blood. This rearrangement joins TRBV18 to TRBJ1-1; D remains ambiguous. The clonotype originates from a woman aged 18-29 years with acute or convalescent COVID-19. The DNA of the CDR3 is TGTGCCAGCTCACCAGGCGGCATGGCGGGAGGCACTGAAGCTTTCTTT. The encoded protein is CASSPGGMAGGTEAFF.